Listed below are T cell receptor beta chains from one sample, sequenced in a study of T cell responses to AZD1222 COVID-19 vaccine. The table came from immunoSEQ multiplex PCR; TCRdb's copy has only in-frame clones and leaves some out. There are around 140,000 clones in the sample; 90% to 95% occur only once, and 1.5% to 2% lies in the top ten. Specimen: peripheral blood, collected on day 0 of AZD1222 vaccination. The origin of the receptors is an adult in good health. CDR3s include the opening cysteine and the closing phenylalanine or tryptophan. The order of the fields is J gene, clone size, V gene, CDR3 protein. Clone size appears in some rows only: once, few, many, or a class for an expanded clone.

j_gene: TRBJ2-1
abundance: NA
v_gene: TRBV2
CDR3aa: CASYEVANEQFF

j_gene: TRBJ2-7
abundance: NA
v_gene: TRBV6-1
CDR3aa: CASSERAGRGGSYEQYF

j_gene: TRBJ1-3
abundance: NA
v_gene: TRBV5-1
CDR3aa: CASSLILGAGRGNTIYF

j_gene: TRBJ2-5
abundance: once
v_gene: TRBV15
CDR3aa: CATSLDLETQYF

j_gene: TRBJ1-4
abundance: NA
v_gene: TRBV30
CDR3aa: CAWRRELGTNEKLFF

j_gene: TRBJ1-1
abundance: once
v_gene: TRBV28
CDR3aa: CASRGTEAFF

j_gene: TRBJ2-1
abundance: NA
v_gene: TRBV3-1/TRBV3-2
CDR3aa: CASSQGTRGEQFF

j_gene: TRBJ1-4
abundance: few
v_gene: TRBV4-3
CDR3aa: CASSQERGLGRHEKLFF

j_gene: TRBJ2-1
abundance: NA
v_gene: TRBV7-5
CDR3aa: CVRSSVTSGRVDNEQFF

j_gene: TRBJ1-1
abundance: NA
v_gene: TRBV10-3
CDR3aa: CATGGLVEVTEAFF

j_gene: TRBJ2-7
abundance: NA
v_gene: TRBV6-2/TRBV6-3
CDR3aa: CASSYGPGIIEQYF

j_gene: TRBJ1-6
abundance: once
v_gene: TRBV6-5
CDR3aa: CASRQTNTSPLHF

j_gene: TRBJ1-1
abundance: NA
v_gene: TRBV7-9
CDR3aa: CASSLAGTDTEAFF

j_gene: TRBJ1-1
abundance: NA
v_gene: TRBV6-6
CDR3aa: CASSYAGLTEAFF

j_gene: TRBJ1-5
abundance: NA
v_gene: TRBV19
CDR3aa: CASSIGGSQPQHF